There are a few counts of the clone carrying this TCR beta chain. Its antigen is currently unknown. This sample was taken from a study of human T cells and chemical hapten exposure. Study summary: There were per-sample TCR yield variations, arising mainly from small pooled library volume differences. Study conclusions and caveats: Unchanged with DPC sensitization were TCRs above 1 in 1000 frequency.

CDR3 length equals 18 residues. V lost 5 bases and J lost 1; bases outside the gene matches: 9. Looked up from germline, CDR1 is SGHTA and CDR2 is FQGNSA. Time point of the sample: healthy volunteer bleed at 2 weeks. The template was total RNA from unfractionated whole blood. The library tagged each cDNA molecule with unique molecular identifiers. As processed by the authors: Per-sample TCR counts ranged from roughly 23,224 to 750,000, median about 100,000. One entry per CDR3 protein results from TCRdb running MiXCR on the RACE reads. The V and J calls were determined by TCRdb, not by the authors. The table lists 100,000 to 150,000 distinct CDR3 sequences, approximately 9.5% of them singletons.

The clonotype comes from a male donor in good health. Some clones in this sample may be carry-over from other donors' samples. The chain recombines TRBV7-2 with TRBJ2-3, with 13 positions matching TRBD2. The sequencing input was whole blood. The CDR3 DNA follows: TGTGCCAGCAGCCCCGTCCGACTAGCGGGGGGCGGCACAGATACGCAGTATTTT. Amino acids: CASSPVRLAGGGTDTQYF.